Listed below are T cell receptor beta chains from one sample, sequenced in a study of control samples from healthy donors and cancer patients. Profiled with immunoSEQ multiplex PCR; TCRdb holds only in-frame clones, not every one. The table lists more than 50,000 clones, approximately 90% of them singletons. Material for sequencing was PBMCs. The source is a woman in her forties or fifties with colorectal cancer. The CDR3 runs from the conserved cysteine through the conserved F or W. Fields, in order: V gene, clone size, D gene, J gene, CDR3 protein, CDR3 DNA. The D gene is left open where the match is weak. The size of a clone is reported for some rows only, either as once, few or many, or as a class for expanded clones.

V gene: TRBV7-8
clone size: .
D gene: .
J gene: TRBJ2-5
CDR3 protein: CASSLVPFGGERSETQYF
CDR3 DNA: TGTGCCAGCAGCTTAGTGCCGTTCGGAGGGGAACGGTCAGAGACCCAGTACTTC

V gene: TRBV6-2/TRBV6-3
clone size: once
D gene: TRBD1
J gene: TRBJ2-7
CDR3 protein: CASSYSSGQGASEQYF
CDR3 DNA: TGTGCCAGCAGTTACTCGTCTGGACAGGGGGCCAGCGAGCAGTACTTC

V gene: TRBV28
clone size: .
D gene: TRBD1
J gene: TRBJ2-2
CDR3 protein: CASSSRQGFGTGELFF
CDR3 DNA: TGTGCCAGCAGCTCCCGACAGGGGTTCGGAACCGGGGAGCTGTTTTTT

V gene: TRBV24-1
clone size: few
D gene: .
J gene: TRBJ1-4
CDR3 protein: CATVAGLYEKLFF
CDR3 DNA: TGTGCCACCGTTGCAGGGCTTTATGAAAAACTGTTTTTT

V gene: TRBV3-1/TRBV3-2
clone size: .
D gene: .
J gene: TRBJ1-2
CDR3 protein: CASSQDPTGTIDGYTF
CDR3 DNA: TGTGCCAGCAGCCAAGATCCGACGGGGACGATCGATGGCTACACCTTC

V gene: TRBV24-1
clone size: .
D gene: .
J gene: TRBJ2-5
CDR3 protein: CATSTPQSVQYQETQYF
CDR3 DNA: TGTGCCACCAGTACCCCTCAGAGCGTTCAGTACCAAGAGACCCAGTACTTC

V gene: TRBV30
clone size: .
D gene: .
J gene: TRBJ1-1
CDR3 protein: CAWSTPSTGNTEAFF
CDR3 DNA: TGTGCCTGGAGTACCCCTTCCACAGGGAACACTGAAGCTTTCTTT

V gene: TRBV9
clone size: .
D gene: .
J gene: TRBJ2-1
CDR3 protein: CASSVSFSSPVMMPINNEQFF
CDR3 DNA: TGTGCCAGCAGCGTGAGTTTCTCAAGCCCCGTGATGATGCCGATCAACAATGAGCAGTTCTTC

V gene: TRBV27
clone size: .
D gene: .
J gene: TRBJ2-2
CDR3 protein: CASSLSFPNTGELFF
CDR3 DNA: TGTGCCAGCAGTTTATCATTTCCGAACACCGGGGAGCTGTTTTTT

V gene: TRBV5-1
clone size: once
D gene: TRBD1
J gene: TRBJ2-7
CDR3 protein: CASSWGQDLVYEQYF
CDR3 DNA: TGCGCCAGCAGCTGGGGACAGGACCTGGTATACGAGCAGTACTTC

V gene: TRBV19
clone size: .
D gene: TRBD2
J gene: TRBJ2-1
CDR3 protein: CASSTSLARSSYNEQFF
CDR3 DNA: TGTGCCAGTAGTACCTCACTAGCGCGGAGCTCCTACAATGAGCAGTTCTTC

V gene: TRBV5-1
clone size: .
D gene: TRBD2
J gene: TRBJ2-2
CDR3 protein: CASSSGLAYTGELFF
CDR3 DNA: TGCGCCAGCAGCAGCGGACTAGCTTACACCGGGGAGCTGTTTTTT

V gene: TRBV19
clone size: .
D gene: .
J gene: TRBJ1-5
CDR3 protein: CASRVGLQEGLIYSNQPQHF
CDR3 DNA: TGTGCCAGTAGGGTGGGACTCCAGGAGGGGCTCATATATAGCAATCAGCCCCAGCATTTT

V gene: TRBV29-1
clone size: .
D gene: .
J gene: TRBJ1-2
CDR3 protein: CSVIPTAGGYTF
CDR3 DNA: TGCAGCGTTATTCCGACCGCCGGTGGCTACACCTTC

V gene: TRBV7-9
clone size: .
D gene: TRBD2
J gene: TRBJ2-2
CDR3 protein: CASSHISGGTGELFF
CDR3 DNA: TGTGCCAGCTCTCACATTAGCGGGGGTACCGGGGAGCTGTTTTTT

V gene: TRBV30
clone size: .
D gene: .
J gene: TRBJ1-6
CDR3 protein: CAWSLGQGNSPLHF
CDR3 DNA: TGTGCCTGGAGTCTGGGACAAGGAAATTCACCCCTCCACTTT

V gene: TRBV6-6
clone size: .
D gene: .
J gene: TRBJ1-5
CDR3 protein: CASSYNRDQPQHF
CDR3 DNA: TGTGCCAGCAGTTATAATCGGGATCAGCCCCAGCATTTT

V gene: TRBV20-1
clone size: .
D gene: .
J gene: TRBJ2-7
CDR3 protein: CSATWGREQYF
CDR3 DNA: TGCAGTGCTACATGGGGGAGGGAGCAGTACTTC

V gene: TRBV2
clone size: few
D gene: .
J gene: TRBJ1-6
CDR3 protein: CASRMATLNNSPLHF
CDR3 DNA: TGTGCCAGCCGTATGGCAACACTTAATAATTCACCCCTCCACTTT

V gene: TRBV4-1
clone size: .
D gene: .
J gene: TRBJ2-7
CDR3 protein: CASSQDETNYVWEQYF
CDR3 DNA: TGCGCCAGCAGCCAAGATGAGACTAACTACGTTTGGGAGCAGTACTTC

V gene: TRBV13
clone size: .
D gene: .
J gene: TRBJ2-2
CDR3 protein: CASSSSLGGWTGELFF
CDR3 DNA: TGTGCCAGCAGCTCCTCGCTTGGGGGGTGGACCGGGGAGCTGTTTTTT

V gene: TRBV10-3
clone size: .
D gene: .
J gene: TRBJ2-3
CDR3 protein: CAISEQGRADTQYF
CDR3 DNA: TGTGCCATCAGTGAACAGGGTAGGGCAGATACGCAGTATTTT

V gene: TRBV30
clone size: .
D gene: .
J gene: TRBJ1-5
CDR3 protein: CAFQGGNQPQHF
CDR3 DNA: TGTGCCTTCCAGGGCGGCAATCAGCCCCAGCATTTT

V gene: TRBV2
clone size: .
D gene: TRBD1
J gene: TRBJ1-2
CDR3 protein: CASIWGQGANGYTF
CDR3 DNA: TGTGCCAGCATATGGGGACAGGGGGCAAATGGCTACACCTTC

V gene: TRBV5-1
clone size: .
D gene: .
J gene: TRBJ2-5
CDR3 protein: CASSLLTGARETQYF
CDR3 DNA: TGCGCCAGCAGCTTACTAACCGGGGCTAGGGAGACCCAGTACTTC

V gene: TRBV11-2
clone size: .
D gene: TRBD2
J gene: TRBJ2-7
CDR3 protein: CASSSVRGAYEQYF
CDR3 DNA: TGTGCCAGCAGCTCGGTTCGGGGGGCCTACGAGCAGTACTTC

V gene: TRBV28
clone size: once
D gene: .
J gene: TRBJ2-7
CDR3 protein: CASSLNSAGEQYF
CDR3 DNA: TGTGCCAGCAGTTTGAACTCGGCGGGTGAGCAGTACTTC

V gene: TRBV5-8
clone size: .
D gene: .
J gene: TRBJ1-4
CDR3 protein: CASSFGSLRTNEKLFF
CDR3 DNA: TGTGCCAGCAGCTTTGGGTCCCTAAGGACTAATGAAAAACTGTTTTTT

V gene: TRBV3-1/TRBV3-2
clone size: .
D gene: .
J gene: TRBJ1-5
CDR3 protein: CASSQDVDQPQHF
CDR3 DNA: TGTGCCAGCAGCCAAGATGTTGATCAGCCCCAGCATTTT

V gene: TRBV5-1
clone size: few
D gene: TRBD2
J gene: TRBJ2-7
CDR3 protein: CASSLAGGGAYEQYF
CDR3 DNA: TGCGCCAGCAGCTTGGCCGGCGGGGGAGCCTACGAGCAGTACTTC

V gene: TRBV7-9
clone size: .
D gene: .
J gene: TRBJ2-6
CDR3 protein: CASSFGRGLGANVLTF
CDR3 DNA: TGTGCCAGCAGCTTTGGGAGGGGGCTTGGGGCCAACGTCCTGACTTTC

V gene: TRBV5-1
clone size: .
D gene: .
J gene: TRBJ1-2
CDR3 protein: CASSLDGTRYGYTF
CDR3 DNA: TGCGCCAGCAGCTTGGACGGGACACGCTATGGCTACACCTTC

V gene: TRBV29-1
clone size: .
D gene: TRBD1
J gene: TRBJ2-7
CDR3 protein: CSVERGQGAGEQYF
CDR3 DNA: TGCAGCGTTGAAAGGGGACAGGGGGCGGGCGAGCAGTACTTC

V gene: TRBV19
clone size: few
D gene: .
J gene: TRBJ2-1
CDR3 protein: CASSQRRPGVNEQFF
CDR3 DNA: TGTGCCAGTAGCCAACGGCGGCCCGGGGTCAATGAGCAGTTCTTC

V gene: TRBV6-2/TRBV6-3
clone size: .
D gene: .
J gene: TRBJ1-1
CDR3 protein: CASSYASWGLDTEAFF
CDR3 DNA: TGTGCCAGCAGTTACGCCTCCTGGGGTTTAGACACTGAAGCTTTCTTT

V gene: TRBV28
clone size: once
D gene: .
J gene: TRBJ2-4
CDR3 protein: CASSFFTGRHIQYF
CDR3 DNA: TGTGCCAGCAGTTTTTTTACAGGTCGACACATTCAGTACTTC

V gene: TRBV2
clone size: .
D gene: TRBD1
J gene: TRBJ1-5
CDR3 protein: CASSGGTGGNQPQHF
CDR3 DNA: TGTGCCAGCAGTGGTGGGACAGGGGGCAATCAGCCCCAGCATTTT

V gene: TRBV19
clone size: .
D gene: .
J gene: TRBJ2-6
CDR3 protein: CASSKQSGANVLTF
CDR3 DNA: TGTGCCAGTAGTAAGCAATCTGGGGCCAACGTCCTGACTTTC

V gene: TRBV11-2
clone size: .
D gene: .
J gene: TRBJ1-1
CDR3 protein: CASSLLISANTEAFF
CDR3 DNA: TGTGCCAGCAGTCTCTTGATATCGGCGAACACTGAAGCTTTCTTT

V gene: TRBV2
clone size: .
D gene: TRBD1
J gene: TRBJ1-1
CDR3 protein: CASRDRDGYTEAFF
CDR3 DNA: TGTGCCAGCAGAGACAGGGATGGGTACACTGAAGCTTTCTTT

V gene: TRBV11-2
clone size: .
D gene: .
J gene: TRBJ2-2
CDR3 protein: CASSLVRTGELFF
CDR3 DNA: TGTGCCAGCAGCTTAGTAAGGACCGGGGAGCTGTTTTTT

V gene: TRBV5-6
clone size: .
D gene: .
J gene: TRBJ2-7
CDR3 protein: CASSFGPHYEQYF
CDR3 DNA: TGTGCCAGCAGCTTTGGACCGCACTACGAGCAGTACTTC

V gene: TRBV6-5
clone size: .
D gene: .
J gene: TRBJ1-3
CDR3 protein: CATHGGTIYF
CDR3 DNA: TGTGCCACCCACGGTGGCACCATATATTTT

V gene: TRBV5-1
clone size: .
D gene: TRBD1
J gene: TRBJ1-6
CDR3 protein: CASSLGQGFVSPLHF
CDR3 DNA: TGCGCCAGCAGCTTGGGACAGGGATTTGTTTCACCCCTCCACTTT

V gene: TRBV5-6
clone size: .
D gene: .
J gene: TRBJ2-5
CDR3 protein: CASSLLLARGETQYF
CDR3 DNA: TGTGCCAGCAGCTTGCTGCTAGCGAGGGGGGAGACCCAGTACTTC

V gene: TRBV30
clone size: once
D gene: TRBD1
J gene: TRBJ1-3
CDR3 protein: CAWSLGTADGDTIYF
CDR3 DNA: TGTGCCTGGAGTCTTGGGACAGCGGATGGGGACACCATATATTTT

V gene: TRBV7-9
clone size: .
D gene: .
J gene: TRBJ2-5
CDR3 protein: CASNGRNSETQYF
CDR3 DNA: TGTGCCAGCAACGGCCGCAACTCAGAGACCCAGTACTTC